This T cell receptor (beta chain) appears in the sequencing data of a study of blood T cell repertoires in COVID-19. Overall study: In each case, the material was cDNA or gDNA derived from T cells, B-cell-depleted T cells, or PBMCs.

This CDR3 is 15 amino acids long. V lost 7 bases to trimming and J lost 0 bases, with 13 bases between them. The V gene's germline CDR1 is LNHDA and CDR2 SQIVND (reference sequence). Data came from immunoSEQ multiplex PCR; TCRdb stores just in-frame clones and leaves some out. The repertoire has about 250,000 clones, around nine tenths of them found once; the top ten carry under 2%. This clone has more than one count but fewer than ten. The source is a woman aged 55-75 years who had recovered from COVID-19. Sequences were obtained from peripheral blood. This chain links TRBV19 with TRBJ1-3; D is uncertain. This CDR3 is CASIAPSSSGNTIYF. The DNA for the CDR3 is TGTGCCAGTATAGCCCCTTCTTCCTCTGGAAACACCATATATTTT.